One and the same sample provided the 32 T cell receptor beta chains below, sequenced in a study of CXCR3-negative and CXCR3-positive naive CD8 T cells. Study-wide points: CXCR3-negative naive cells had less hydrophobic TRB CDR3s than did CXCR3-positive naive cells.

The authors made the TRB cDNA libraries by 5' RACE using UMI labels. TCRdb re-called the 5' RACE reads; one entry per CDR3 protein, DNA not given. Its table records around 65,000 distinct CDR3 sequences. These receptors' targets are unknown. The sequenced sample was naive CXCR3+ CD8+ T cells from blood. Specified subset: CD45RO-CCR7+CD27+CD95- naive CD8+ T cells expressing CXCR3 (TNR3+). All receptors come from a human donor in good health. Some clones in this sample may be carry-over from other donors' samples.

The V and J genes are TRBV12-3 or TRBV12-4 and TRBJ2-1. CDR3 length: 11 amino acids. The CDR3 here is CASSFTHEQFF.

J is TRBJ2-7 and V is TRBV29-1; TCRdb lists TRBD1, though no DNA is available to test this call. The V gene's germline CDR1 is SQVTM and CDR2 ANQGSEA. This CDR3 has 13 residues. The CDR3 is CRIIRDRAYEQYF.

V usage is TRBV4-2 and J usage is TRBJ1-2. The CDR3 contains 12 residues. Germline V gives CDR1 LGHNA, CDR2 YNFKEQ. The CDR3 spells CASSNWVYGYTF.

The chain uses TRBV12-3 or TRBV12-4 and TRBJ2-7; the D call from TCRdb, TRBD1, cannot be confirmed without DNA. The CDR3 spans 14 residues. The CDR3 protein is CASSFGTAHYEQYF.

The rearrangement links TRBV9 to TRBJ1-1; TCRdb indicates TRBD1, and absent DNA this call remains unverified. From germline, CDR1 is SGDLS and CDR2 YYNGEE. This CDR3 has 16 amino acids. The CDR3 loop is CASSVSSTGKNTEAFF.

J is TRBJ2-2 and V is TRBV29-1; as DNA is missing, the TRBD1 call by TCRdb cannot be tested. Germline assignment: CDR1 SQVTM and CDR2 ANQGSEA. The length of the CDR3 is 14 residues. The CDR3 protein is CSVTGTESTGELFF.

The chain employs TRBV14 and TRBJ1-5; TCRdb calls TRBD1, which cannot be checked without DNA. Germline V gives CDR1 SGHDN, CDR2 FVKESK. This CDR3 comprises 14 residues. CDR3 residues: CASSLTGWNQPQHF.

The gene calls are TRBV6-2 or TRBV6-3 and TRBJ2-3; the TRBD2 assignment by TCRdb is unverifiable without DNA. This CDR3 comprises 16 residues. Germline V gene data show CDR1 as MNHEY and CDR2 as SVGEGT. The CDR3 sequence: CASSYSRPGDSDTQYF.

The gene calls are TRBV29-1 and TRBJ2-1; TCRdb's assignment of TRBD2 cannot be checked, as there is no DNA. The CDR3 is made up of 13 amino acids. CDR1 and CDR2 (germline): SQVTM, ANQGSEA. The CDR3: CSSSLGDDNEQFF.

Here the CDR3 reads CASSNYNEQFF. The rearrangement joins TRBV6-5 to TRBJ2-1. CDR3 size: 11 residues. Germline CDR1 reads MNHEY; CDR2 reads SVGAGI.

Here the CDR3 reads CSVWGDSSYNEQFF. This chain uses TRBV29-1 with TRBJ2-1; the TCRdb D gene call, TRBD1, has no DNA to confirm it. This CDR3 comprises 14 residues. CDR1 is SQVTM and CDR2 is ANQGSEA in the germline V gene.

CDR3: CASRRSGTAGETQYF. The rearrangement joins TRBV12-3 or TRBV12-4 to TRBJ2-5; the TRBD1 assignment by TCRdb is unverifiable without DNA. The CDR3 has 15 amino acids.

CDR3 in amino acids: CASSLGGQGYGPLHF. This chain uses TRBV5-1 with TRBJ1-6; no DNA is available, so the TRBD1 call from TCRdb remains unchecked. The CDR3 extends over 15 amino acids. The germline gives CDR1 SGHRS, CDR2 YFSETQ.

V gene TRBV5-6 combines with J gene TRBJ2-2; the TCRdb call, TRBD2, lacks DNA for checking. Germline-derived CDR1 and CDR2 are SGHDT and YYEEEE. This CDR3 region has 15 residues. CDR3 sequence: CASSQTTSSTGELFF.

The CDR3 region is CSASEVISLYQPQHF. This rearrangement joins TRBV20-1 to TRBJ1-5. CDR1 is DFQATT and CDR2 is SNEGSKA in the germline V gene (reference sequence). The CDR3 is made up of 15 amino acids.

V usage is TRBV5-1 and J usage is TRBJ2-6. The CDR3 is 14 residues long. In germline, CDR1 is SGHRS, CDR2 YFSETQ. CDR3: CASLGSSGANVLTF.

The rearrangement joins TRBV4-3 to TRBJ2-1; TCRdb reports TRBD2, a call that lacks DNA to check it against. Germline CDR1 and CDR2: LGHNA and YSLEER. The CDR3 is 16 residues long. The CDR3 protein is CASSQVLGAGNNEQFF.

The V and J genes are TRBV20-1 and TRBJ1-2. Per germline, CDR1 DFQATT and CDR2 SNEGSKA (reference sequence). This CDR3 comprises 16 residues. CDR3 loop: CSAPPGAGRINYGYTF.

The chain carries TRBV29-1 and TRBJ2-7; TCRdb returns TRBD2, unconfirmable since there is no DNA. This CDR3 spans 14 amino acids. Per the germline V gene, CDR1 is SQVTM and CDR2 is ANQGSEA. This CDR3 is CSVETSGLSYEQYF.

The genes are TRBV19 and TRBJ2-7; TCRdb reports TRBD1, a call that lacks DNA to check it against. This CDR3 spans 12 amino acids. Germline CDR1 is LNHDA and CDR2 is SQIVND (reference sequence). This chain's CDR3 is CASRTGFHEQYF.

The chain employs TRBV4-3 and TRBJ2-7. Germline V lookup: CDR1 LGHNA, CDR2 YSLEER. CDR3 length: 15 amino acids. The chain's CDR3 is CASSQDNTAFWEQYF.

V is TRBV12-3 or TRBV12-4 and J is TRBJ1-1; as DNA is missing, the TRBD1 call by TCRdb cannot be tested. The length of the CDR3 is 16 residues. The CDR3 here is CASSFSPSGAVTEAFF.

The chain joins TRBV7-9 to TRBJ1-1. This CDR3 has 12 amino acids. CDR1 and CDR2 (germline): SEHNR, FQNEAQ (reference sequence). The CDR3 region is CASSLFNTEAFF. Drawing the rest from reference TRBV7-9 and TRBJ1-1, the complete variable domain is DTGVSQNPRHKITKRGQNVTFRCDPISEHNRLYWYRQTLGQGPEFLTYFQNEAQLEKSRLLSDRFSAERPKGSFSTLEIQRTEQGDSAMYLCASSLFNTEAFFGQGTRLTVV.

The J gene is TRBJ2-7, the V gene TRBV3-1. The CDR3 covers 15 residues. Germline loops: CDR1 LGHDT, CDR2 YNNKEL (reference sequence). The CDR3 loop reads CASSQGLAATYEQYF.

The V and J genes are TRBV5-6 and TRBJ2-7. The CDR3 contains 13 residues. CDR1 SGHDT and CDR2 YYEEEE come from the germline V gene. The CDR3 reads CASSLGHLYEQYF.

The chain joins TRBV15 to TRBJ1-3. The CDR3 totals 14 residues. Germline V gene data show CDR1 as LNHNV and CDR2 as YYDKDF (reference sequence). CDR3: CATSIQSSGNTIYF. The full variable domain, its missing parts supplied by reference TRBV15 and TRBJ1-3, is DAMVIQNPRYQVTQFGKPVTLSCSQTLNHNVMYWYQQKSSQAPKLLFHYYDKDFNNEADTPDNFQSRRPNTSFCFLDIRSPGLGDTAMYLCATSIQSSGNTIYFGEGSWLTVV.

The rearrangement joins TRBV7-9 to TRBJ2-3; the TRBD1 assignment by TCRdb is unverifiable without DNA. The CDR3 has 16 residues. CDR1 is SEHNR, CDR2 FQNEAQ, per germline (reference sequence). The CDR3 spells CASSSYRDRDTDTQYF.

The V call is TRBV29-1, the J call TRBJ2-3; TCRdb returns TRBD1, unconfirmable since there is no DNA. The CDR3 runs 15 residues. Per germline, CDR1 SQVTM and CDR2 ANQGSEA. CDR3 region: CSVELGQGSTDTQYF.

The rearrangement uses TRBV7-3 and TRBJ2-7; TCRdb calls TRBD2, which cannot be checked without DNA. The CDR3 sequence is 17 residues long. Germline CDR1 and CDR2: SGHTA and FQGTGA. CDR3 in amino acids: CASSLTGFAHPSYEQYF.

CDR3 amino acids: CASQRRGGHEQYF. V and J are TRBV6-2 or TRBV6-3 and TRBJ2-7; TCRdb indicates TRBD2, and absent DNA this call remains unverified. This CDR3 comprises 13 residues. CDR1 MNHEY and CDR2 SVGEGT come from the germline V gene.

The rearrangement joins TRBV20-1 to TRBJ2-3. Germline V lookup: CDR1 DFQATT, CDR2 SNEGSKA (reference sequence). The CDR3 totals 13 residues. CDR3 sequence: CSARPIGTDTQYF.

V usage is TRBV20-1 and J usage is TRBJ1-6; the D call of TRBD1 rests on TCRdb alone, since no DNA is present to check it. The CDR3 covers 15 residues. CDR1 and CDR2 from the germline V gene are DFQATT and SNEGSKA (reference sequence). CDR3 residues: CSARPVGQGSSPLHF.